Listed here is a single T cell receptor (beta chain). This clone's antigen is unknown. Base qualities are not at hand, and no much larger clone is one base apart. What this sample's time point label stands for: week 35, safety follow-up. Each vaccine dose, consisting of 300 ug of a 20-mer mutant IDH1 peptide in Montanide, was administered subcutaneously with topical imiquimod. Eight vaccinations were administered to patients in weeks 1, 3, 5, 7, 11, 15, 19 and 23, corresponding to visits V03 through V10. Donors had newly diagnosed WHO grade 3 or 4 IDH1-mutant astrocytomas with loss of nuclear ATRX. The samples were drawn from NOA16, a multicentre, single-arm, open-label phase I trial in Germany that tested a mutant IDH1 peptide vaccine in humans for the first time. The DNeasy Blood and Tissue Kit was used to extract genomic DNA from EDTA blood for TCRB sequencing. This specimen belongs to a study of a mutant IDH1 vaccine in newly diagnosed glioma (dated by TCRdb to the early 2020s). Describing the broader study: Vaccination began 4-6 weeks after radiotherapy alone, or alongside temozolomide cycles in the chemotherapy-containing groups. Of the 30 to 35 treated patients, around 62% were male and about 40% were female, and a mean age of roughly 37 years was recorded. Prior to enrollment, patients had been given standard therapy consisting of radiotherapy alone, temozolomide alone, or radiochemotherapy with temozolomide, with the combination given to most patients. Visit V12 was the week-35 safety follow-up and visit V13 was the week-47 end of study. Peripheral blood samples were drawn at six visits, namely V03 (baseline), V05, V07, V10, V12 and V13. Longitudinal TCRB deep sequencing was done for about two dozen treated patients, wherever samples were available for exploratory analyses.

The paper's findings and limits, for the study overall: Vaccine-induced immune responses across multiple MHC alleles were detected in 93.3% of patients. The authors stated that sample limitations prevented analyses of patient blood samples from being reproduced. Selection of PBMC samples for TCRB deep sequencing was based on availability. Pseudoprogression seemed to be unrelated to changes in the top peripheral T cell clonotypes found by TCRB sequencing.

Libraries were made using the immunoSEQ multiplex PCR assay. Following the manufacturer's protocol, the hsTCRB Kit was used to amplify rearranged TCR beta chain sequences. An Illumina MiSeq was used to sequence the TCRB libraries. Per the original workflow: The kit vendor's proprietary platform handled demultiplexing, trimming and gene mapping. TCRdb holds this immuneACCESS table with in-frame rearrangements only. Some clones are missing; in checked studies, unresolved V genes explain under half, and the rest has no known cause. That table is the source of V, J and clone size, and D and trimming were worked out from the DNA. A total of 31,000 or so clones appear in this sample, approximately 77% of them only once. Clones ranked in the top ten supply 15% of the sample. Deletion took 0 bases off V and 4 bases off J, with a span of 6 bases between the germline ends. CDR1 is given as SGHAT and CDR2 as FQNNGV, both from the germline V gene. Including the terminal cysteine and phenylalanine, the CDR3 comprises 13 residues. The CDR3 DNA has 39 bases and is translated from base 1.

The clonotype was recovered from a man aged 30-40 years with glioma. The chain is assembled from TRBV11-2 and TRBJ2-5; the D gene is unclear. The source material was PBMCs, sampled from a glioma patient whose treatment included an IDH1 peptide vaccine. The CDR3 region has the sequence CASSLDHGETQYF. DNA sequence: TGTGCCAGCAGCTTAGATCATGGAGAGACCCAGTACTTC.